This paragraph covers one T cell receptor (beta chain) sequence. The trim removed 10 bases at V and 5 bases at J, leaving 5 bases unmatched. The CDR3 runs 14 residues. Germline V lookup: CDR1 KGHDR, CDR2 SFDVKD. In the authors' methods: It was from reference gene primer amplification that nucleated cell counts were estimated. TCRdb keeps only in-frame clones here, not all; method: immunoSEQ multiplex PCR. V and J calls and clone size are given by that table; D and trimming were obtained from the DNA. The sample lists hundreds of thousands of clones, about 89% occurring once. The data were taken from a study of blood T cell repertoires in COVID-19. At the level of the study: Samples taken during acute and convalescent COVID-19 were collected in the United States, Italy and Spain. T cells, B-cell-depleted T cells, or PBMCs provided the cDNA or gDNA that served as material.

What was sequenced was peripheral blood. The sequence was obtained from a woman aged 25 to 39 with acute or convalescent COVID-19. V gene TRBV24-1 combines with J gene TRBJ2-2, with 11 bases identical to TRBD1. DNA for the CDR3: TGTGCCACTAAGGACAGGGGGCTTACCGGGGAGCTGTTTTTT. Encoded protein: CATKDRGLTGELFF.